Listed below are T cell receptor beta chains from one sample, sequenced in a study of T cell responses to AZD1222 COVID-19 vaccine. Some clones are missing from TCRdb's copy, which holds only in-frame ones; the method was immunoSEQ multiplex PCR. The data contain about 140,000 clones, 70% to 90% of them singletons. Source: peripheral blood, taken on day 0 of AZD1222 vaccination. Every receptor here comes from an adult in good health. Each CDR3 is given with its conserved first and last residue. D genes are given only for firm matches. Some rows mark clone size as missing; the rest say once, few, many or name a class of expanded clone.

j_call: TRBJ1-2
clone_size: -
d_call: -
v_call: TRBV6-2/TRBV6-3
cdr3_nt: TGTGCCAGCAGTTCTCTGGCAGACGGAAATGGCTACACCTTC
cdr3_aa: CASSSLADGNGYTF

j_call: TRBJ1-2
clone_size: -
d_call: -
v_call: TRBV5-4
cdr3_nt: TGTGCCAGCAGCTTGGAACAGCATTATGGCTACACCTTC
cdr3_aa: CASSLEQHYGYTF

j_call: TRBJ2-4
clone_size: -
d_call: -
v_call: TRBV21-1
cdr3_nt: TGTGCCAGCCGCGGGACGGGAGGGCCCTCGGGTAACATTCAGTACTTC
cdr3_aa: CASRGTGGPSGNIQYF

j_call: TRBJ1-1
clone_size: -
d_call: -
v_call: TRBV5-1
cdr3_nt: TGCGCCAGCACCCTGGAGGACATATCGGCCAACACTGAAGCTTTCTTT
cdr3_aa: CASTLEDISANTEAFF

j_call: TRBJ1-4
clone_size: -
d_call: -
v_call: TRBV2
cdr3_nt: TGTGCCAGCAGCCTCGGGACGGCTAATGAAAAACTGTTTTTT
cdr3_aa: CASSLGTANEKLFF

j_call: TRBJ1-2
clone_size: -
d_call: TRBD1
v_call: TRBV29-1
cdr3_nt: TGCAGCGTGGACAAAAGGATCAGGGGGCTTAACTATGGCTACACCTTC
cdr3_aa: CSVDKRIRGLNYGYTF

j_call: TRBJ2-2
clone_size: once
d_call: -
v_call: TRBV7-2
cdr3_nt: TGTGCCAGCAGCCCGAGACAGTTCACCGGGGAGCTGTTTTTT
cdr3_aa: CASSPRQFTGELFF

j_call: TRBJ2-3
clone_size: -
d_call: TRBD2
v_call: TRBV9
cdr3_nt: TGTGCCAGCAGCGTAGGCGGGAGTGACACAGATACGCAGTATTTT
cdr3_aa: CASSVGGSDTDTQYF

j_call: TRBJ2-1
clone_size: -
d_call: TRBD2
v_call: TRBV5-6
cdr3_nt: TGTGCCAGCACCCTGACTAGCGGGTACACTTACAATGAGCAGTTCTTC
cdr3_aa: CASTLTSGYTYNEQFF

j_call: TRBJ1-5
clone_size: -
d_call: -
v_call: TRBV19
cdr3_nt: TGTGCCAGTAGTAGGGACCCCAATAGCAATCAGCCCCAGCATTTT
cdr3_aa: CASSRDPNSNQPQHF

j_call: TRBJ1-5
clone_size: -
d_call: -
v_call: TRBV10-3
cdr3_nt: TGTGCCATCAGTGATATCCAGGGCGGACAGCCCCAGCATTTT
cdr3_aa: CAISDIQGGQPQHF

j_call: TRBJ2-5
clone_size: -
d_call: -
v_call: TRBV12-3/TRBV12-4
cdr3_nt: TGTGCCAGCATGAGATCCGAGACCCAGTACTTC
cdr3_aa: CASMRSETQYF

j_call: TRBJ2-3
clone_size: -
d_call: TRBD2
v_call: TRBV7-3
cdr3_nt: TGTGCCAGCAGCATACAACCGACTTGGGGCGGGAGATCCCCCCAGTATTTT
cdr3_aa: CASSIQPTWGGRSPQYF

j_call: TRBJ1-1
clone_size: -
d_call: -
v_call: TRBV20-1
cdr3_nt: TGCAGTGCTTATTTAGACACTGAAGCTTTCTTT
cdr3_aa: CSAYLDTEAFF

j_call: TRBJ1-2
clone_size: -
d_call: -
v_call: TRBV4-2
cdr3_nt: TGTGCCAGCAGTTACAGATCGGAGGCTTCTAACTATGGCTACACCTTC
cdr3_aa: CASSYRSEASNYGYTF

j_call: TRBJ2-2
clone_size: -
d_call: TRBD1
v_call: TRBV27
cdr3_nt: TGTGCCAGCAGGGTGGGACAGCCCACCGGGGAGCTGTTTTTT
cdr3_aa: CASRVGQPTGELFF

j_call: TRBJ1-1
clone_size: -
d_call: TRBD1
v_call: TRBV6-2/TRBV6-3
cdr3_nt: TGTGCCAGCAGTTACGCGATACAGGGGTCGAACACTGAAGCTTTCTTT
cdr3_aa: CASSYAIQGSNTEAFF

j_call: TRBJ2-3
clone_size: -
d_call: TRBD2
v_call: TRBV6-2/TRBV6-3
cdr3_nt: TGTGCCAGCAGTCTAGCGGGAGCCACAGATACGCAGTATTTT
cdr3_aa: CASSLAGATDTQYF

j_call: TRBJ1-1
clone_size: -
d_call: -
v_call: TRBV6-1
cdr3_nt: TGTGCCAGCAGTGAAGCAGACCCGACGAACACTGAAGCTTTCTTT
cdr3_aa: CASSEADPTNTEAFF

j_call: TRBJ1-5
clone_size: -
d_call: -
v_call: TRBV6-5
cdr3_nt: TGTGCCAGCAGTTGGGGGGAGGAACAGCCCCAGCATTTT
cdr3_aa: CASSWGEEQPQHF

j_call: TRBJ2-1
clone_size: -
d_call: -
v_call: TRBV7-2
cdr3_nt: TGTGCCAGCAGCTTAAATCGACTAGAGGAGCAGTTCTTC
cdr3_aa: CASSLNRLEEQFF

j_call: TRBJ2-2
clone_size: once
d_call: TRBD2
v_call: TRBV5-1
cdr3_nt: TGCGCCAGCAGCCGGCGGGGGAGCGGGAACACCGGGGAGCTGTTTTTT
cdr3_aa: CASSRRGSGNTGELFF

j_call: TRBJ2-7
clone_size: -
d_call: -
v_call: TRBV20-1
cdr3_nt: TGCAGTGCTAGTTTAGTAATGGGGTTGGAGGGCCCCTTC
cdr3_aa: CSASLVMGLEGPF

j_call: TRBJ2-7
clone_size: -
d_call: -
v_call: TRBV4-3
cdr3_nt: TGCGCCAGCAGCCCTACCGTCGGGAGCTCCTACGAGCAGTACTTC
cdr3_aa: CASSPTVGSSYEQYF

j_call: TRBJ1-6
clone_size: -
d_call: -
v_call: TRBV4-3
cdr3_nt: TGCGCCAGCAGCCCTTCGACAGTTGGCTCCTATAATTCACCCCTCCACTTT
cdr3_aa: CASSPSTVGSYNSPLHF

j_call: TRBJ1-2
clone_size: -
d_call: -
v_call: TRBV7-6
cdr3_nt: TGTGCCAGCAGCTTGTCCCTCGCTAGGGGCTGGGGGGGTAACTATGGCTACACCTTC
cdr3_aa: CASSLSLARGWGGNYGYTF

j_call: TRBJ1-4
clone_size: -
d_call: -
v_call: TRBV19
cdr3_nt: TGTGCCAGTATGGAAGGGTGGGATGAAAAACTGTTTTTT
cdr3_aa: CASMEGWDEKLFF

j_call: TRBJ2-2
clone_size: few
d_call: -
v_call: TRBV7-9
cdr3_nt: TGTGCCAGCAGCTTAGCGGGAGTGTCGGCCGGGGAGCTGTTTTTT
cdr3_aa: CASSLAGVSAGELFF

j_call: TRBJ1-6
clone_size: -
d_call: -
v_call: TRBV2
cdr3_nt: TGTGCCAGCAATCGGGCCATCACCGCGATACTGGGCTCACCCCTCCACTTT
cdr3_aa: CASNRAITAILGSPLHF

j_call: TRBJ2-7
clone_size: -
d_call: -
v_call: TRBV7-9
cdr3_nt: TGTGCCAGCAGCTCAAGTGGGGTCCCGAGCGGCTACGAGCAGTACTTC
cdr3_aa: CASSSSGVPSGYEQYF

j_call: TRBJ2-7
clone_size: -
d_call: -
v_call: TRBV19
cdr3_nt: TGTGCCAGTAGTACTGGGGATTGGACCTACGAGCAGTACTTC
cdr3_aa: CASSTGDWTYEQYF

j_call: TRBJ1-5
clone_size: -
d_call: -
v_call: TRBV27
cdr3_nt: TGTGCCAGCAGACGCCTTGGGGGAGGCAATCAGCCCCAGCATTTT
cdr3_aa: CASRRLGGGNQPQHF

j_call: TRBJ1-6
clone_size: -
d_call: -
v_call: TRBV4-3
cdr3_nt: TGCGCCAGCAGCCAACTTGGCACGGAGTCACCCCTCCACTTT
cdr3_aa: CASSQLGTESPLHF

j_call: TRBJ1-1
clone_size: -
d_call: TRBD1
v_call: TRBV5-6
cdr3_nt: TGTGCCAGCAGCCTCGGGACAGGGGGCTTCACTGAAGCTTTCTTT
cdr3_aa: CASSLGTGGFTEAFF

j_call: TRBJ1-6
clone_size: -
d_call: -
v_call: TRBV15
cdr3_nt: TGTGCCACCAGCAGAGAGACTCGGGGTCTTAATTCACCCCTCCACTTT
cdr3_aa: CATSRETRGLNSPLHF

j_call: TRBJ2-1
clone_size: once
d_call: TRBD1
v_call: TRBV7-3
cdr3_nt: TGTGCCAGCAGCTTTCGACAGGGGCCATACAATGAGCAGTTCTTC
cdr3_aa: CASSFRQGPYNEQFF

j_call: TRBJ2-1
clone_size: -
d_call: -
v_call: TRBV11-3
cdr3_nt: TGTGCCAGCAGCTTAGCGGGGCGATCCTACAATGAGCAGTTCTTC
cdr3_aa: CASSLAGRSYNEQFF

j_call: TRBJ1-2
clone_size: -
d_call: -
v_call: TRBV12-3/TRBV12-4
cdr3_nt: TGTGCCAGCAGTTTATTCAGGGACGATGGCTACACCTTC
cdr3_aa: CASSLFRDDGYTF

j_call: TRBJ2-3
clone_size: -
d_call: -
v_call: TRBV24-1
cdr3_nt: TGTGCCACCAGTGACCCCACCTTAGGCAAACCGCAGTATTTT
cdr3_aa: CATSDPTLGKPQYF

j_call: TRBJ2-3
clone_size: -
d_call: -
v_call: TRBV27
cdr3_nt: TGTGCCAGCAGTTTATCGATCACAGATACGCAGTATTTT
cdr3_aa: CASSLSITDTQYF

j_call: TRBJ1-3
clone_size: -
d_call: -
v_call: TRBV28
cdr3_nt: TGTGCCAGCAGTTTAATCGTCGGAAAGTTGTCTGGAAACACCATATATTTT
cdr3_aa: CASSLIVGKLSGNTIYF

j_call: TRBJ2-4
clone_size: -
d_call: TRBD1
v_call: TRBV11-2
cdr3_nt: TGTGCCAGCAGCCACTTCCCGCGGAGGACAGGCGACTTC
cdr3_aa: CASSHFPRRTGDF

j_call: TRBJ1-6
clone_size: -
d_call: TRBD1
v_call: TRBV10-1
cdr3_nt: TGCGCCAGCCCGGCCCCGGACAGGGAGAATTCACCCCTCCACTTT
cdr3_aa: CASPAPDRENSPLHF

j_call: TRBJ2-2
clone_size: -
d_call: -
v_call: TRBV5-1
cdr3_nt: TGCGCCAGCAGATACACCGGGGAGCTGTTTTTT
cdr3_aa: CASRYTGELFF